This is a list of T cell receptor beta chains from one sample in a study of CD8 T cells in Susac syndrome. A single record per CDR3 protein comes from TCRdb applying MiXCR to the immunoSEQ multiplex PCR reads. Altogether 85,000 to 95,000 distinct CDR3 sequences are present, roughly 94% being singletons, with the ten largest covering around 0.33%. Sequencing was done on a sample of CD4+ T cells from PBMCs. The source is a human donor with Susac syndrome. Both conserved end residues are part of each CDR3. A D gene is named only where the DNA matches it firmly. Expanded clones get a size class; other rows say once, few or many, or leave the size out.

d_gene: .; j_gene: TRBJ2-7; abundance: .; v_gene: TRBV20-1; CDR3aa: CSALLGGPNSYEQYF; CDR3nt: TGCAGTGCCCTTTTGGGGGGGCCGAATTCCTACGAGCAGTACTTC
d_gene: TRBD1; j_gene: TRBJ2-3; abundance: .; v_gene: TRBV9; CDR3aa: CASSVGQPSTDTQYF; CDR3nt: TGTGCCAGCAGCGTGGGACAGCCTAGCACAGATACGCAGTATTTT
d_gene: .; j_gene: TRBJ1-1; abundance: .; v_gene: TRBV28; CDR3aa: CASSLYLNTEAFF; CDR3nt: TGTGCCAGCAGTTTATACTTGAACACTGAAGCTTTCTTT
d_gene: TRBD1; j_gene: TRBJ2-7; abundance: few; v_gene: TRBV27; CDR3aa: CASSAGTGVGEQYF; CDR3nt: TGTGCCAGCAGTGCAGGGACAGGGGTGGGCGAGCAGTACTTC
d_gene: .; j_gene: TRBJ2-5; abundance: .; v_gene: TRBV3-1; CDR3aa: CASSQDGTYQETQYF; CDR3nt: TGTGCCAGCAGCCAAGACGGGACATATCAAGAGACCCAGTACTTC
d_gene: .; j_gene: TRBJ1-1; abundance: once; v_gene: TRBV7-8; CDR3aa: CASRYIQGGNTEAFF; CDR3nt: TGTGCCAGCAGATACATACAGGGAGGTAACACTGAAGCTTTCTTT
d_gene: .; j_gene: TRBJ2-7; abundance: .; v_gene: TRBV6-5; CDR3aa: CASSSSRGYEQYF; CDR3nt: TGTGCCAGCAGCTCATCGAGGGGATACGAGCAGTACTTC
d_gene: .; j_gene: TRBJ2-5; abundance: once; v_gene: TRBV15; CDR3aa: CATSRDRETQYF; CDR3nt: TGTGCCACCAGCAGAGATAGAGAGACCCAGTACTTC
d_gene: .; j_gene: TRBJ1-1; abundance: .; v_gene: TRBV20-1; CDR3aa: CSANSGEEYTEAFF; CDR3nt: TGCAGTGCTAACTCAGGGGAGGAGTACACTGAAGCTTTCTTT
d_gene: TRBD2; j_gene: TRBJ2-1; abundance: once; v_gene: TRBV20-1; CDR3aa: CSARGGDGGTSYNEQFF; CDR3nt: TGCAGTGCTAGAGGAGGAGACGGGGGGACCTCCTACAATGAGCAGTTCTTC
d_gene: .; j_gene: TRBJ1-5; abundance: .; v_gene: TRBV7-8; CDR3aa: CASSSRGSGNQPQHF; CDR3nt: TGTGCCAGCAGCTCCCGGGGGTCGGGCAATCAGCCCCAGCATTTT
d_gene: .; j_gene: TRBJ2-5; abundance: .; v_gene: TRBV18; CDR3aa: CASSRGQSQETQYF; CDR3nt: TGTGCCAGCTCCCGAGGACAGTCTCAAGAGACCCAGTACTTC
d_gene: TRBD1; j_gene: TRBJ1-4; abundance: .; v_gene: TRBV20-1; CDR3aa: CSGQGTGDDKLFF; CDR3nt: TGCAGTGGGCAGGGGACAGGGGATGACAAACTGTTTTTT
d_gene: .; j_gene: TRBJ1-5; abundance: .; v_gene: TRBV6-2/TRBV6-3; CDR3aa: CASSVSGLRPQHF; CDR3nt: TGTGCCAGCAGTGTTTCCGGGCTTCGGCCCCAGCATTTT
d_gene: TRBD2; j_gene: TRBJ2-3; abundance: .; v_gene: TRBV20-1; CDR3aa: CSALLAAGVTDTQYF; CDR3nt: TGCAGTGCCCTCCTAGCCGCGGGGGTAACAGATACGCAGTATTTT
d_gene: .; j_gene: TRBJ2-3; abundance: .; v_gene: TRBV5-1; CDR3aa: CASSLRTGDTQYF; CDR3nt: TGCGCCAGCAGCCTCCGGACTGGAGATACGCAGTATTTT
d_gene: TRBD2; j_gene: TRBJ2-5; abundance: .; v_gene: TRBV12-3/TRBV12-4; CDR3aa: CASSRGLIQETQYF; CDR3nt: TGTGCCAGCAGCCGGGGACTAATTCAAGAGACCCAGTACTTC
d_gene: .; j_gene: TRBJ2-5; abundance: .; v_gene: TRBV28; CDR3aa: CASSFVRDQETQYF; CDR3nt: TGTGCCAGCAGTTTCGTGCGAGACCAAGAGACCCAGTACTTC
d_gene: .; j_gene: TRBJ1-2; abundance: once; v_gene: TRBV29-1; CDR3aa: CSAKREGNNYGYTF; CDR3nt: TGCAGCGCCAAAAGGGAAGGAAATAACTATGGCTACACCTTC
d_gene: TRBD1; j_gene: TRBJ1-5; abundance: .; v_gene: TRBV7-8; CDR3aa: CASSSTGPLNQPQHF; CDR3nt: TGTGCCAGCAGCTCGACAGGGCCCCTCAATCAGCCCCAGCATTTT
d_gene: .; j_gene: TRBJ2-4; abundance: .; v_gene: TRBV20-1; CDR3aa: CSAVPAQGSKNIQYF; CDR3nt: TGCAGTGCCGTACCGGCGCAGGGGAGCAAAAACATTCAGTACTTC
d_gene: .; j_gene: TRBJ2-1; abundance: .; v_gene: TRBV9; CDR3aa: CASSEDRRGDYNEQFF; CDR3nt: TGTGCCAGCAGCGAGGACAGGCGGGGGGACTACAATGAGCAGTTCTTC
d_gene: .; j_gene: TRBJ1-5; abundance: .; v_gene: TRBV20-1; CDR3aa: CSARGENHNQPQHF; CDR3nt: TGCAGTGCTAGAGGGGAGAATCACAATCAGCCCCAGCATTTT
d_gene: .; j_gene: TRBJ1-1; abundance: .; v_gene: TRBV7-2; CDR3aa: CASSLGAGAEGTEAFF; CDR3nt: TGTGCCAGCAGTCTTGGCGCAGGGGCGGAAGGCACTGAAGCTTTCTTT
d_gene: TRBD2; j_gene: TRBJ2-1; abundance: .; v_gene: TRBV28; CDR3aa: CASSSSGGPLSSSYNEQFF; CDR3nt: TGTGCCAGCAGTTCCAGCGGGGGGCCACTGTCGAGCTCCTACAATGAGCAGTTCTTC
d_gene: .; j_gene: TRBJ1-1; abundance: .; v_gene: TRBV29-1; CDR3aa: CSVEDFGLEAFF; CDR3nt: TGCAGCGTTGAAGATTTTGGCCTTGAAGCTTTCTTT
d_gene: .; j_gene: TRBJ1-2; abundance: .; v_gene: TRBV30; CDR3aa: CAWTSRGPDYGYTF; CDR3nt: TGTGCCTGGACCTCCAGAGGACCGGACTATGGCTACACCTTC
d_gene: TRBD1; j_gene: TRBJ1-6; abundance: .; v_gene: TRBV20-1; CDR3aa: CSALQGPPVDSPLHF; CDR3nt: TGCAGTGCTCTACAGGGGCCCCCAGTCGATTCACCCCTCCACTTT
d_gene: TRBD1; j_gene: TRBJ1-3; abundance: once; v_gene: TRBV29-1; CDR3aa: CSARDRGRNTIYF; CDR3nt: TGCAGCGCCCGGGACAGGGGTCGGAACACCATATATTTT
d_gene: .; j_gene: TRBJ2-2; abundance: once; v_gene: TRBV10-3; CDR3aa: CAIEQNPEQGGELFF; CDR3nt: TGTGCCATCGAACAGAACCCAGAACAAGGCGGGGAGCTGTTTTTT
d_gene: .; j_gene: TRBJ2-7; abundance: .; v_gene: TRBV4-1; CDR3aa: CASSQDQQISYEQYF; CDR3nt: TGCGCCAGCAGCCAAGATCAACAGATTTCCTACGAGCAGTACTTC
d_gene: TRBD2; j_gene: TRBJ2-5; abundance: .; v_gene: TRBV20-1; CDR3aa: CSASEGGGSRGETQYF; CDR3nt: TGCAGTGCGTCGGAAGGCGGGGGGTCTAGGGGAGAGACCCAGTACTTC
d_gene: TRBD2; j_gene: TRBJ2-5; abundance: .; v_gene: TRBV5-8; CDR3aa: CASSPGLAGHETQYF; CDR3nt: TGTGCCAGCAGCCCCGGACTAGCGGGGCATGAGACCCAGTACTTC
d_gene: TRBD2; j_gene: TRBJ2-3; abundance: .; v_gene: TRBV7-2; CDR3aa: CASSWSGGVTDTQYF; CDR3nt: TGTGCCAGCAGCTGGAGCGGGGGGGTCACAGATACGCAGTATTTT
d_gene: .; j_gene: TRBJ1-6; abundance: .; v_gene: TRBV19; CDR3aa: CATTPEPRTSSPLHF; CDR3nt: TGTGCCACCACACCGGAACCGAGGACGTCGTCACCCCTCCACTTT
d_gene: .; j_gene: TRBJ2-6; abundance: .; v_gene: TRBV5-4; CDR3aa: CASSPSGRPTGANVLTF; CDR3nt: TGTGCCAGCAGCCCATCGGGGCGCCCTACAGGGGCCAACGTCCTGACTTTC
d_gene: .; j_gene: TRBJ2-1; abundance: .; v_gene: TRBV3-1; CDR3aa: CASARGTGNEQFF; CDR3nt: TGTGCCAGCGCCCGGGGCACGGGCAATGAGCAGTTCTTC